This T cell receptor beta chain was captured by sequencing in a study of blood T cell repertoires in COVID-19. Study details: Spain, Italy and the United States supplied samples that represented acute and convalescent COVID-19. The analysed material was cDNA or gDNA that came from T cells, B-cell-depleted T cells, or PBMCs.

Trimming took 5 bases from V and 4 from J, leaving 14 bases between them. Germline lookup yields CDR1 LNHDA and CDR2 SQIVND (reference sequence). The CDR3 totals 14 residues. Methods used by the authors: Researchers report that nucleated cell counts were estimated from reference gene primer amplification. The method was immunoSEQ multiplex PCR; TCRdb's version includes in-frame clones alone and lacks a portion of them. V, J and clone size are taken as reported in that table, and D and trimming were inferred from the DNA itself. The sample yields about 250,000 clones, about 88% seen once. This TCR was recovered from a middle-aged woman who had recovered from COVID-19. Sequenced input: peripheral blood. The chain is built from TRBV19 and TRBJ1-1, with a possible D match to TRBD1 (6 bases). CDR3 region: CASSPGQKGTEAFF. The CDR3, as DNA: TGTGCCAGTAGTCCCGGACAGAAGGGCACTGAAGCTTTCTTT.